This is a list of T cell receptor beta chains from one sample in a study of beta chain features in type 1 diabetes. Libraries were prepared by immunoSEQ multiplex PCR; TCRdb keeps only in-frame clonotypes and omits some of them. The top ten clones hold less than 0.85% of a sample with about 160,000 clones, around 8% of them seen once. The source material was central memory CD4+ T cells from blood. The receptors come from a young man in good health. Both conserved end residues are part of each CDR3. D genes are given only for firm matches. Clone size is shown for a subset of rows, as once, few, many or a class of expanded clone.

CDR3nt: TGTGCCAGCAATCGCGGCGGGCTTCGGGGCAATCAGCCCCAGCATTTT
CDR3aa: CASNRGGLRGNQPQHF
abundance: -
d_gene: -
j_gene: TRBJ1-5
v_gene: TRBV27

CDR3nt: TGTGCCAGCAGCTTAAGCATCCGAGAGACCCAGTACTTC
CDR3aa: CASSLSIRETQYF
abundance: few
d_gene: -
j_gene: TRBJ2-5
v_gene: TRBV7-2

CDR3nt: TGTGCCAGTAGTTGGGCCGGGACAGGGGGTGTGGACGAGCAGTACTTC
CDR3aa: CASSWAGTGGVDEQYF
abundance: few
d_gene: TRBD1
j_gene: TRBJ2-7
v_gene: TRBV19

CDR3nt: TGTGCCAGCAGTCGGACAGGGAAAGTGGGGAAAGGCTACGAGCAGTACTTC
CDR3aa: CASSRTGKVGKGYEQYF
abundance: few
d_gene: TRBD1
j_gene: TRBJ2-7
v_gene: TRBV28

CDR3nt: TGTGCCAGCAGTCTTCTAAGGACAGGTCGTACTAGGGCTGAAGCTTTCTTT
CDR3aa: CASSLLRTGRTRAEAFF
abundance: few
d_gene: TRBD1
j_gene: TRBJ1-1
v_gene: TRBV28

CDR3nt: TGTGCCAGTACCAAGACAGGGGGCCGCAATCAGCCCCAGCATTTT
CDR3aa: CASTKTGGRNQPQHF
abundance: -
d_gene: TRBD1
j_gene: TRBJ1-5
v_gene: TRBV19

CDR3nt: TGTGCCAGCGGATCCGGGGACAGGGGGTCCTACGAGCAGTACTTC
CDR3aa: CASGSGDRGSYEQYF
abundance: -
d_gene: TRBD1
j_gene: TRBJ2-7
v_gene: TRBV28

CDR3nt: TGTGCCTGGAGCCCTAGGAAGATCCAGGGTATTAGCTACGAGCAGTACTTC
CDR3aa: CAWSPRKIQGISYEQYF
abundance: many
d_gene: -
j_gene: TRBJ2-7
v_gene: TRBV30

CDR3nt: TGTGCCAGCAGTGAGACAGGGGATACGCAGTATTTT
CDR3aa: CASSETGDTQYF
abundance: few
d_gene: TRBD1
j_gene: TRBJ2-3
v_gene: TRBV6-5

CDR3nt: TGCAGCGCTTATAGGACTAGCGGGGCTCGCACAGATACGCAGTATTTT
CDR3aa: CSAYRTSGARTDTQYF
abundance: -
d_gene: TRBD2
j_gene: TRBJ2-3
v_gene: TRBV29-1

CDR3nt: TGTGCCAGCAGCCCCTGGGTAGCGGGAGCCTCCTACAATGAGCAGTTCTTC
CDR3aa: CASSPWVAGASYNEQFF
abundance: many
d_gene: TRBD2
j_gene: TRBJ2-1
v_gene: TRBV11-2

CDR3nt: TGTGCCAGCAGTATCCATCCTTCGCGGGGCTACACCTTC
CDR3aa: CASSIHPSRGYTF
abundance: -
d_gene: -
j_gene: TRBJ1-2
v_gene: TRBV28

CDR3nt: TGTGCCTGGAACGGCAGGCTTGATCAGCCCCAGCATTTT
CDR3aa: CAWNGRLDQPQHF
abundance: -
d_gene: -
j_gene: TRBJ1-5
v_gene: TRBV30

CDR3nt: TGTGCCAGCAAACAGAACTATGGCTACACCTTC
CDR3aa: CASKQNYGYTF
abundance: few
d_gene: -
j_gene: TRBJ1-2
v_gene: TRBV25-1

CDR3nt: TGTGCCTGGAGTGTACATGACTATGGCTACACCTTC
CDR3aa: CAWSVHDYGYTF
abundance: few
d_gene: -
j_gene: TRBJ1-2
v_gene: TRBV30

CDR3nt: TGTGCCACCAGCAGATTAATAGCCACAGATACGCAGTATTTT
CDR3aa: CATSRLIATDTQYF
abundance: -
d_gene: -
j_gene: TRBJ2-3
v_gene: TRBV15

CDR3nt: TGTGCCAGCAGCCAAGATTGGGCGGGGGAGCAGTACTTC
CDR3aa: CASSQDWAGEQYF
abundance: many
d_gene: -
j_gene: TRBJ2-7
v_gene: TRBV14

CDR3nt: TGTGCCAGCAGCTTAAACCTAGCGGGGTACAATGAGCAGTTCTTC
CDR3aa: CASSLNLAGYNEQFF
abundance: many
d_gene: TRBD2
j_gene: TRBJ2-1
v_gene: TRBV7-9

CDR3nt: TGCGCCAGCAGCGTTCAGGAGGCGGAGGGCTACACCTTC
CDR3aa: CASSVQEAEGYTF
abundance: few
d_gene: -
j_gene: TRBJ1-2
v_gene: TRBV5-1

CDR3nt: TGTGCCAGCACTAACGACAGCCCCTACGAGCAGTACTTC
CDR3aa: CASTNDSPYEQYF
abundance: -
d_gene: -
j_gene: TRBJ2-7
v_gene: TRBV6-6

CDR3nt: TGTGCCAGCACCGTGGGACCCGGGGGAAGGGAGCAGTACTTC
CDR3aa: CASTVGPGGREQYF
abundance: few
d_gene: -
j_gene: TRBJ2-7
v_gene: TRBV6-1

CDR3nt: TGTGCCAGCAGTTTTTACAGGGGGAACGCCGGGGAGCTGTTTTTT
CDR3aa: CASSFYRGNAGELFF
abundance: -
d_gene: TRBD1
j_gene: TRBJ2-2
v_gene: TRBV27

CDR3nt: TGTGCCAGCAGCTTAGACGGGAACAATGAGCAGTTCTTC
CDR3aa: CASSLDGNNEQFF
abundance: many
d_gene: -
j_gene: TRBJ2-1
v_gene: TRBV7-8

CDR3nt: TGTGCCAGCAGCAAAGCAGGGACAGGGAAAGGGTTC
CDR3aa: CASSKAGTGKGF
abundance: many
d_gene: -
j_gene: TRBJ2-7
v_gene: TRBV21-1

CDR3nt: TGTGCCAGCATGACAGGAACAGGCGGGGGCTACACCTTC
CDR3aa: CASMTGTGGGYTF
abundance: few
d_gene: -
j_gene: TRBJ1-2
v_gene: TRBV27

CDR3nt: TGTGCCAGCAGCTTTGCACAACAGGGGGAGCTGTTTTTT
CDR3aa: CASSFAQQGELFF
abundance: few
d_gene: -
j_gene: TRBJ2-2
v_gene: TRBV5-5

CDR3nt: TGTGCCAGCTCTCCGGTACTGAGAGGAAACACCATATATTTT
CDR3aa: CASSPVLRGNTIYF
abundance: few
d_gene: -
j_gene: TRBJ1-3
v_gene: TRBV27

CDR3nt: TGTGCCAGCAGCTTCGGGTACCGGGAGACCCAGTACTTC
CDR3aa: CASSFGYRETQYF
abundance: -
d_gene: -
j_gene: TRBJ2-5
v_gene: TRBV7-3

CDR3nt: TGTGCCAGCGGACAGGTCTCTGGAAACACCATATATTTT
CDR3aa: CASGQVSGNTIYF
abundance: many
d_gene: TRBD1
j_gene: TRBJ1-3
v_gene: TRBV28

CDR3nt: TGCGCCAGCAGCCAAGGAGGGACAGGGGGCAGCACCGGGGAGCTGTTTTTT
CDR3aa: CASSQGGTGGSTGELFF
abundance: -
d_gene: TRBD1
j_gene: TRBJ2-2
v_gene: TRBV4-3

CDR3nt: TGTGCCAGCAGCTTAGAGCCCGGGGTCACCGGGGAGCTGTTTTTT
CDR3aa: CASSLEPGVTGELFF
abundance: -
d_gene: -
j_gene: TRBJ2-2
v_gene: TRBV7-2

CDR3nt: TGTGCCAGCAGTTTTAAGAGCACTACCCACGAGCAGTACTTC
CDR3aa: CASSFKSTTHEQYF
abundance: -
d_gene: -
j_gene: TRBJ2-7
v_gene: TRBV27

CDR3nt: TGTGCCAGCAGCTTGGCAGGGGGCCTTTCCGATACGCAGTATTTT
CDR3aa: CASSLAGGLSDTQYF
abundance: -
d_gene: TRBD1
j_gene: TRBJ2-3
v_gene: TRBV5-4

CDR3nt: TGTGCCAGCAACATAGGGGGCCGGACGGGCAATGAGCAGTTCTTC
CDR3aa: CASNIGGRTGNEQFF
abundance: few
d_gene: TRBD1
j_gene: TRBJ2-1
v_gene: TRBV11-2

CDR3nt: TGTGCCAGCAGCTTGGGGGGGCTTAACTATGGCTACACCTTC
CDR3aa: CASSLGGLNYGYTF
abundance: -
d_gene: -
j_gene: TRBJ1-2
v_gene: TRBV5-6

CDR3nt: TGTGCCAGCAGTTCAGGGACAGGGGCCATTAAAGGGACCCAGTACTTC
CDR3aa: CASSSGTGAIKGTQYF
abundance: few
d_gene: TRBD1
j_gene: TRBJ2-5
v_gene: TRBV6-5

CDR3nt: TGTGCCAGCAGCTCCGCCCGCGGGCGCAGGCCTATAGATACGCAGTATTTT
CDR3aa: CASSSARGRRPIDTQYF
abundance: -
d_gene: -
j_gene: TRBJ2-3
v_gene: TRBV7-2

CDR3nt: TGTGCCAGCTCACTCGGACTAGCGGGGGGGCCCGGCCAAGAGACCCAGTACTTC
CDR3aa: CASSLGLAGGPGQETQYF
abundance: -
d_gene: TRBD2
j_gene: TRBJ2-5
v_gene: TRBV18

CDR3nt: TGTGCCAGCAGTTACGATGGGGACACGCAGACCCAGTACTTC
CDR3aa: CASSYDGDTQTQYF
abundance: -
d_gene: -
j_gene: TRBJ2-5
v_gene: TRBV6-5

CDR3nt: TGTGCCAGCAGTCTAGGACAGGGGTGGGGTGAGCAGTTCTTC
CDR3aa: CASSLGQGWGEQFF
abundance: few
d_gene: TRBD1
j_gene: TRBJ2-1
v_gene: TRBV27

CDR3nt: TGTGCCAGCAGTGAATGGGGACAGGGGAAGGACGGCTACACCTTC
CDR3aa: CASSEWGQGKDGYTF
abundance: few
d_gene: TRBD1
j_gene: TRBJ1-2
v_gene: TRBV25-1

CDR3nt: TGTGCCAGCAGCGTAGATAGCGGTTCCAGCTCCTACAATGAGCAGTTCTTC
CDR3aa: CASSVDSGSSSYNEQFF
abundance: few
d_gene: -
j_gene: TRBJ2-1
v_gene: TRBV9

CDR3nt: TGTGCCAGCAGCTTGGACAGGGTCGAAAACACCATATATTTT
CDR3aa: CASSLDRVENTIYF
abundance: few
d_gene: -
j_gene: TRBJ1-3
v_gene: TRBV5-4